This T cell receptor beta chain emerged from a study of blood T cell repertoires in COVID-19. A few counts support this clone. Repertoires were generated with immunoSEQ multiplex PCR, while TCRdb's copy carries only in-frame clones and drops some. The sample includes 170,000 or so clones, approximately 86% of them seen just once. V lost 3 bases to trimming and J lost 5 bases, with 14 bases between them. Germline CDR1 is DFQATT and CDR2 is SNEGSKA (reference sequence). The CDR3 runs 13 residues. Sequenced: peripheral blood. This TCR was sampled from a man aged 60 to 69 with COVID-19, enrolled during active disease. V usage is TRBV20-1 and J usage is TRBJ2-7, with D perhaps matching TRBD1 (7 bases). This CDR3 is CSASSRGDNEQYF. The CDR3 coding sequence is TGCAGTGCTAGTAGCAGGGGGGACAACGAGCAGTACTTC.